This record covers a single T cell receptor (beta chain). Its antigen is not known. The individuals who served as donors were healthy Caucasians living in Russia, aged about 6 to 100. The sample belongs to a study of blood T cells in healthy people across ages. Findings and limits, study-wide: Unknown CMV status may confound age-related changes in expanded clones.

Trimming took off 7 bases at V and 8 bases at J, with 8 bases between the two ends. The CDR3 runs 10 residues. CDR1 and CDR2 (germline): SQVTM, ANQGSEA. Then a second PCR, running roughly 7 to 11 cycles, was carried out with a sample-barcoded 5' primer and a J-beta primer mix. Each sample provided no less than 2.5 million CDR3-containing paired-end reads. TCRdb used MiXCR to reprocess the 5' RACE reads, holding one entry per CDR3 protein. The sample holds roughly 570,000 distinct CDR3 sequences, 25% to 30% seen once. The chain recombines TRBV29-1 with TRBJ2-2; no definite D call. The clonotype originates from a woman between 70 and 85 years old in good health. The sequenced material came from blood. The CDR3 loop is CSALRGELFF. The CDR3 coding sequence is TGCAGCGCCCTGAGGGGGGAGCTGTTTTTT.